This TCR beta chain was retrieved from a study of T cells in localized non-small cell lung cancer (dated by TCRdb to the early 2020s). Looking at the study overall: The study examined T cell repertoires in approximately 240 patients with early-stage NSCLC and compared tumors with uninvolved tumor-adjacent lungs. The cohort consisted of a few hundred treatment-naive NSCLC patients whose localized lung tumors had been resected. The mean age of the NSCLC patients was 60 to 85 years, with 130 or so men and around 100 women. Points the paper makes about the study in general: A median of 57 of the top 100 tumor clones turned up in the paired uninvolved adjacent lung, and 25 to 35 of those clones also ranked among the top 100 of that same adjacent lung. Since the design was exploratory, TCR variables were selected using unadjusted p-values with no false-discovery rate correction. Multi-region tumor sequencing was not performed, so intratumor heterogeneity could not be excluded. Longer overall survival was associated with higher T cell density in blood, whereas shorter survival was associated with higher clonality in adjacent lung. Uninvolved tumor-adjacent lung showed the highest T cell clonality, higher than tumor, which suggests more focused antigenic responses in the uninvolved tumor-adjacent lung.

The immunoSEQ Assay was used to sequence TCR beta CDR3 regions from DNA. On the authors' methods: T cell density was computed as TCR beta template counts normalized to usable DNA estimated by amplifying housekeeping genes. Richness was estimated with the preseqR package, extrapolating to 400,000 templates for PBMC samples and 120,000 templates for tissue samples. Clonality was defined by subtracting Pielou's evenness from one. To identify tissue-enriched TCRs, differential abundance testing was run on productive amino-acid clonotypes with a minimum total count of 5 and an alpha of 0.1. The Jaccard Index and the Morisita Overlap Index were used to measure how much the repertoires overlapped between compartments. GLIPH grouped TCR beta CDR3s together with public tetramer-defined viral CDR3s, and a viral motif had to include at least three viral sequences and show V-gene enrichment. TCRdb stores this immuneACCESS table with in-frame sequences only. Part of the clones is absent; in the studies checked, under half of the shortfall reflects unresolved V genes, and no reason is known for the rest. D and trimming were read from the DNA, whereas the V and J calls and clone size are those reported in that table. Present in this sample are roughly 70,000 clones, less than 90% of which were seen just once. 20% to 25% of the sample is in the top ten clones.

This clone was seen a few times. It has no known antigen specificity. No much larger clone exists at a distance of one base, and base qualities are not known. At diagnosis, peripheral blood, uninvolved tumor-adjacent lung and tumor were collected and stored as a combination of fresh-frozen and FFPE material. For TCR repertoire profiling, blood samples were analyzed in the form of peripheral blood mononuclear cells. The sequencing used peripheral blood, collected before any cancer treatment. The clonotype originates from a male donor at least 60 years old with stage III squamous cell lung carcinoma.

The CDR3 amino acid sequence is: CASSPGSLNTEAFF. The base sequence is TGTGCCAGCAGCCCAGGGAGTCTGAACACTGAAGCTTTCTTT. The chain links TRBV7-3 with TRBJ1-1; TRBD1 is a weak D gene call, 5 bases matching. Reading from cysteine to phenylalanine, the CDR3 counts 14 amino acids. Only the CDR3 DNA stays, 42 bases, in frame from base 1. V and J lose 5 bases and 0 bases, and a span of 10 bases separates them. CDR1 SGHTA and CDR2 FQGTGA were looked up in the germline V gene.